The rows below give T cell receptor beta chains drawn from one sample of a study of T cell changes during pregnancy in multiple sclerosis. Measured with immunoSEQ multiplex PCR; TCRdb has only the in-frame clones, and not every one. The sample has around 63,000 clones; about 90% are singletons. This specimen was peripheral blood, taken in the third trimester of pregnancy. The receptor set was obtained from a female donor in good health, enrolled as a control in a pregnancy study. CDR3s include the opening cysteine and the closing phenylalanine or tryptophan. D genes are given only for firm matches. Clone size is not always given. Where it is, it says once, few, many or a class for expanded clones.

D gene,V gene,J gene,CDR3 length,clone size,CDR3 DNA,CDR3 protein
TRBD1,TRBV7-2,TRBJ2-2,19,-,TGTGCCAGCAGCTCGAGGGACAGGGGTTTATACGTGGACACCGGGGAGCTGTTTTTT,CASSSRDRGLYVDTGELFF
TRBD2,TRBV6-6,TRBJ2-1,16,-,TGTGCCAGCAACTTCATCGGAGAGACTAGCGGTAATGAGCAGTTCTTC,CASNFIGETSGNEQFF
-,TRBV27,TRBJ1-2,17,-,TGTGCCAGCAGAAAGACAGGCGCGGGTTCATTTAACTATGGCTACACCTTC,CASRKTGAGSFNYGYTF
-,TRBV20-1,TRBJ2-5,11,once,TGCAGTGCTCGGGGTACGGAGACCCAGTACTTC,CSARGTETQYF
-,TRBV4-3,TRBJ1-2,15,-,TGCGCCAGCAGCCAAGATAAGGGGGACGTCTATGGCTACACCTTC,CASSQDKGDVYGYTF
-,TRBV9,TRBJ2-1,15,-,TGTGCCAGCAGCGTAGGTGGGGGGGGGCCAAATGAGCAGTTCTTC,CASSVGGGGPNEQFF
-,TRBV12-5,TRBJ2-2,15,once,TGTGCTAGTGGTTTGGGAACAGGGCGGACCGGGGAGCTGTTTTTT,CASGLGTGRTGELFF
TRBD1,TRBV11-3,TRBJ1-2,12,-,TGTGCCAGCAGCTCAAGGCAGGGGGCGCAGACCTTC,CASSSRQGAQTF
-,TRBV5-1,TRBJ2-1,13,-,TGCGCCAGCAGCACCGGGACAAGCAATGAGCAGTTCTTC,CASSTGTSNEQFF
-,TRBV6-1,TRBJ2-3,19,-,TGTGCCAGCAGTGCCCGACTGTACGTTGCCCTCTCTAGCACAGATACGCAGTATTTT,CASSARLYVALSSTDTQYF
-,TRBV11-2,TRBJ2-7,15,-,TGTGCCAGCAGTCGCGGGGCAGGGACTTTATACGAGCAGTACTTC,CASSRGAGTLYEQYF
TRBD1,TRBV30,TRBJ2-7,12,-,TGTGCCTGGACGGGACAGGCCTACGAGCAGTACTTC,CAWTGQAYEQYF
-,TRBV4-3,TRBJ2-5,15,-,TGCGCCAGCAGCCAAGAGGGGCGCATAGAGGAGACCCAGTACTTC,CASSQEGRIEETQYF
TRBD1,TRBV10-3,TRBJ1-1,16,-,TGTGCCATCAGTGAAGGGGGGACAGGATCGAACACTGAAGCTTTCTTT,CAISEGGTGSNTEAFF
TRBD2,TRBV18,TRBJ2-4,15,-,TGTGCCAGCTCACCTGAGAGCGGGAGGGGGCACATTCAGTACTTC,CASSPESGRGHIQYF
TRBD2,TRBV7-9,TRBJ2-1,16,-,TGTGCCAGCAGATCCCTAGCGGATCCGACCTACAATGAGCAGTTCTTC,CASRSLADPTYNEQFF